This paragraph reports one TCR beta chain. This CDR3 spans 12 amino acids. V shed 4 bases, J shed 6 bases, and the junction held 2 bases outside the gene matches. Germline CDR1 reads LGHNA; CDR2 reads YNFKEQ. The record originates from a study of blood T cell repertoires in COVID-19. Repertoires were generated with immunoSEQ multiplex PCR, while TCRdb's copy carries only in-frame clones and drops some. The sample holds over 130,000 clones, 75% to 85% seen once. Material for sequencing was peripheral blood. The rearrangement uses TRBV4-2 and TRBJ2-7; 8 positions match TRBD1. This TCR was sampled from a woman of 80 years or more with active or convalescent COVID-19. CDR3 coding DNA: TGTGCCAGCAGCCCAGGACAGGGCGAGCAGTACTTC. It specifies CASSPGQGEQYF.